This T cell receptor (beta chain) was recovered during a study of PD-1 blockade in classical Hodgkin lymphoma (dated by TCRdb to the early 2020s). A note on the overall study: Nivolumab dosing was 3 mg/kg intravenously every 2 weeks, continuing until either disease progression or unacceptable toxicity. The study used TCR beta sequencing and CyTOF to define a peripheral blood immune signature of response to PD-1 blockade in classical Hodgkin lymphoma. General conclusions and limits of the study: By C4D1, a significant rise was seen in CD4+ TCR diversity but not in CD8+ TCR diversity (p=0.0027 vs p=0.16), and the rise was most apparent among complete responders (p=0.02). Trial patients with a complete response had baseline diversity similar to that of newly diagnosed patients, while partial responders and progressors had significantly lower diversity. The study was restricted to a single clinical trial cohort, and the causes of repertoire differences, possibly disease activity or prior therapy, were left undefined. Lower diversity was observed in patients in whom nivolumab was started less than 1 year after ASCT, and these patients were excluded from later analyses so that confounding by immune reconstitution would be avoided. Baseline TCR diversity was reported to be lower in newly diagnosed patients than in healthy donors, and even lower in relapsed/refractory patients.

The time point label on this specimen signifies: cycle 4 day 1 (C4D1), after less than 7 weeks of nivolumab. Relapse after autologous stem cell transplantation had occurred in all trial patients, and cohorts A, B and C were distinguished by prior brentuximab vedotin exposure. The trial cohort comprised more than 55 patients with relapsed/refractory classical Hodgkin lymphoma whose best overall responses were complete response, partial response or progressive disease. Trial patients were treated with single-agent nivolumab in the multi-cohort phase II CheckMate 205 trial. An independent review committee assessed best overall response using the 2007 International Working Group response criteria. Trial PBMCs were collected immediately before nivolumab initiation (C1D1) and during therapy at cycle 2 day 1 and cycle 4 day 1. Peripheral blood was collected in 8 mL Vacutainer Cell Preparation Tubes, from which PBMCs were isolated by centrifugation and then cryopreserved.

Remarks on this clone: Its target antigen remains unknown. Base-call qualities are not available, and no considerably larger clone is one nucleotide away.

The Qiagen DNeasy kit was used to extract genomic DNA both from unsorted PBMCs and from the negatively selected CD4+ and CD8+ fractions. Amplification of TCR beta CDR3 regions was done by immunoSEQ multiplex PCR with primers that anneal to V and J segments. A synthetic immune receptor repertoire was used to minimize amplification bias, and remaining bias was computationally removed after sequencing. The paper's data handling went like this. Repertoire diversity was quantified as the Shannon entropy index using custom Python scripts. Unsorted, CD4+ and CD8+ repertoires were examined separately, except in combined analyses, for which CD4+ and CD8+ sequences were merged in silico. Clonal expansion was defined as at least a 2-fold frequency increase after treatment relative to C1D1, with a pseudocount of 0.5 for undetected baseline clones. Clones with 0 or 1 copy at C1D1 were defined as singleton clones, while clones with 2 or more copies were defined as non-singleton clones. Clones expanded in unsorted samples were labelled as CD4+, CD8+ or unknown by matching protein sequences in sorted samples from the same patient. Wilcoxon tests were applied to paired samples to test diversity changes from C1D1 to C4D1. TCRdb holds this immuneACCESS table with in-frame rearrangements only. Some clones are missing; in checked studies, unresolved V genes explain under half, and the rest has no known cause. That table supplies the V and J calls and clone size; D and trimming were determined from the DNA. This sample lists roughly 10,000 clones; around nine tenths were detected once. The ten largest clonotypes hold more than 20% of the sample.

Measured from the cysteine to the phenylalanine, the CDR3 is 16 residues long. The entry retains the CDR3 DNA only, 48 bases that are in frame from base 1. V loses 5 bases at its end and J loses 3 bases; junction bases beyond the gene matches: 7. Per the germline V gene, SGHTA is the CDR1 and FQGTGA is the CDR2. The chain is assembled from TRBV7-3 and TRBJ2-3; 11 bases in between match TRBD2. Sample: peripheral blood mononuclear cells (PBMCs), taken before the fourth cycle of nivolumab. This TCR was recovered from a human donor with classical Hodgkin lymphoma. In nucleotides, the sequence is TGTGCCAGCAGCCCAGCTAGCGGGGGGTTGACAGATACGCAGTATTTT. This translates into CASSPASGGLTDTQYF. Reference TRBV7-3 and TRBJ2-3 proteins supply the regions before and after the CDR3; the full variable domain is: GAGVSQTPSNKVTEKGKYVELRCDPISGHTALYWYRQSLGQGPEFLIYFQGTGAADDSGLPNDRFFAVRPEGSVSTLKIQRTERGDSAVYLCASSPASGGLTDTQYFGPGTRLTVL.